Below are 30 T cell receptor beta chains sequenced from a single sample in a study of T cells after yellow fever vaccination. One entry per CDR3 protein results from TCRdb running MiXCR on the 5' RACE reads. The sample holds 450,000 to 550,000 distinct CDR3 sequences, around a fifth seen once. The specimen comprised PBMCs, sampled roughly 20 days after the first yellow fever vaccination. The receptor set was obtained from a man aged 18 to 30 who received the YFV17D yellow fever vaccine.

The table lists this clonotype with many counts. The chain combines TRBV7-2 with TRBJ2-5; 15 bases map to TRBD2. The V gene's germline CDR1 is SGHTA and CDR2 FQGNSA. This CDR3 region has 16 residues. V shed 6 bases and J 4 bases; nucleotides not matched to a gene: 6. CDR3 sequence (DNA): TGTGCCAGCAGTCCGGGACTAGCGGGGGGTCGAGAGACCCAGTACTTC. Its protein product is CASSPGLAGGRETQYF.

This chain links TRBV5-5 with TRBJ2-7; 7 nucleotides match TRBD1. The CDR3 loop spans 14 amino acids. V lost 4 bases and J lost 6; bases outside the gene matches: 10. Germline V gene lookup returns CDR1 SGHKS and CDR2 YYEKEE (reference sequence). The CDR3 sequence is CASSLTDRLGEQYV. In nucleotides, the CDR3 is TGTGCCAGCAGCCTCACGGACAGGCTGGGCGAGCAGTACGTC.

Here the CDR3 DNA reads TGTGCCAGCAGTTTCGGTCAGGGACAGGGAGAATATACGCAGTATTTT. Residues: CASSFGQGQGEYTQYF. The chain has TRBV12-3 or TRBV12-4 and TRBJ2-3, with 9 bases that match TRBD1. This CDR3 has 16 amino acids. V dropped 3 bases and J dropped 7; count of bases not matched to a gene: 11.

This chain links TRBV6-2 or TRBV6-3 with TRBJ2-2, with D tentatively TRBD1 or TRBD2 (5 bases each). The CDR3 is 15 amino acids. Trimming cost V 2 bases and J 9 bases, with 16 bases left between them. The germline V gene has CDR1 MNHEY and CDR2 SVGEGT. Here the CDR3 DNA reads TGTGCCAGCAGTTACCCCCACAGGAGGACGAGGGAGCTGTTTTTT. Its translation is CASSYPHRRTRELFF.

The chain has TRBV9 and TRBJ1-1; possibly TRBD1 for D (5 bases). Germline values: CDR1 SGDLS, CDR2 YYNGEE. Trimming left V 3 bases short and J 7 bases short, with 10 bases between. The CDR3 is 12 residues long. CDR3 residues: CASSAGGVEAFF. The CDR3 bases are TGTGCCAGCAGCGCCGGAGGGGTTGAAGCTTTCTTT.

The chain uses TRBV20-1 and TRBJ1-2; no reliable D call. Trimming left V 5 bases short and J 8 bases short, with 18 bases between. In germline, CDR1 is DFQATT, CDR2 SNEGSKA (reference sequence). The CDR3 is 13 residues long. In nucleotides, the CDR3 is TGCAGTGCTCCATCCACCGGGTTCGAGGGCTACACCTTC. Translating gives CSAPSTGFEGYTF.

The chain recombines TRBV6-1 with TRBJ2-2; TRBD1 matches at 9 bases. Per germline, CDR1 MNHNS and CDR2 SASEGT. CDR3 size: 13 residues. J was trimmed by 7 bases and V by 8 bases; bases with no gene match: 5. Here the CDR3 DNA reads TGTGCCAGCCGGGACAGGGTTGACGGGGAGCTGTTTTTT. Translating it yields CASRDRVDGELFF.

The table lists this clonotype with a few counts. The CDR3 DNA is TGCGCCAGCAGCCAAGAGCCAAGACTTCGCAATCAGCCCCAGCATTTT. It yields the protein CASSQEPRLRNQPQHF. This rearrangement joins TRBV4-1 to TRBJ1-5; D is unclear. The CDR3 extends over 16 amino acids. Germline V gene lookup returns CDR1 MGHRA and CDR2 YSYEKL. The ends were cut back, 0 bases at V and 2 bases at J, with 11 bases in the middle.

V is TRBV6-1 and J is TRBJ2-1; 14 nucleotides agree with TRBD2. Germline values: CDR1 MNHNS, CDR2 SASEGT. This CDR3 contains 16 residues. Germline trimming cut 6 bases from V and 10 bases from J; bases unmatched to any gene: 11. The CDR3 loop reads CASRHRLAGGPREQFF. In DNA, the CDR3 is TGTGCCAGCAGGCACCGACTAGCGGGGGGGCCAAGAGAGCAGTTCTTC.

This clonotype has a handful of counts. The chain carries TRBV28 and TRBJ2-1, with D perhaps being TRBD1 or TRBD2 (5 bases each). Germline assignment: CDR1 MDHEN and CDR2 SYDVKM. This CDR3 spans 13 amino acids. V gave up 6 bases and J gave up 14 bases, with 20 bases separating them. The CDR3 bases are TGTGCCAGCAGACTAGTCGGGGCCCCCCGAGAGTTCTTC. Its protein is CASRLVGAPREFF. Drawing the rest from reference TRBV28 and TRBJ2-1, the complete variable domain is DVKVTQSSRYLVKRTGEKVFLECVQDMDHENMFWYRQDPGLGLRLIYFSYDVKMKEKGDIPEGYSVSREKKERFSLILESASTNQTSMYLCASRLVGAPREFFGPGTRLTVL.

The CDR3 here is CASSADLRTGVGEAFF. In nucleotides, the CDR3 is TGTGCCAGCAGCGCCGACCTTAGAACAGGGGTCGGTGAAGCTTTCTTT. The V and J genes are TRBV9 and TRBJ1-1, with 7 bases lining up with TRBD1. The CDR3 consists of 16 residues. CDR1 and CDR2 from the germline V gene are SGDLS and YYNGEE. V gave up 3 bases and J gave up 7 bases; unmatched junction bases: 15. Full variable domain (rest looked up from reference TRBV9 and TRBJ1-1): DSGVTQTPKHLITATGQRVTLRCSPRSGDLSVYWYQQSLDQGLQFLIQYYNGEERAKGNILERFSAQQFPDLHSELNLSSLELGDSALYFCASSADLRTGVGEAFFGQGTRLTVV.

This clonotype was found a few times. This chain uses TRBV27 with TRBJ2-7; possible D gene TRBD1, 5 bases. Germline assignment: CDR1 MNHEY and CDR2 SMNVEV (reference sequence). The CDR3 runs 16 residues. Trimming took off 3 bases at V and 6 bases at J, with 21 bases between the two ends. The CDR3 DNA reads as TGTGCCAGCAGTTTCACCCCAGGGCAGCCAAGGATCGAGCAGTACTTC. The encoded protein is CASSFTPGQPRIEQYF.

The gene calls are TRBV7-9 and TRBJ2-3, with D possibly TRBD2 on 7 matching bases. V was shortened by 5 bases and J by 4 bases, with 19 bases between the two germline ends. This CDR3 has 16 residues. The germline CDR1 and CDR2 sequences are SEHNR and FQNEAQ (reference sequence). CDR3 bases: TGTGCCAGCAGCGCAGATAGGGGGGGCGGCCCAGATACGCAGTATTTT. Protein sequence: CASSADRGGGPDTQYF.

This clonotype appeared a few times. The rearrangement links TRBV24-1 to TRBJ2-1; 8 bases line up with TRBD1. V shed 3 bases, J shed 7 bases, and the junction held 10 bases outside the gene matches. The CDR3 is made up of 16 amino acids. Germline-derived CDR1 and CDR2 are KGHDR and SFDVKD. The CDR3 region is CATSDLGQGGGNEQFF. CDR3 nucleotide sequence: TGTGCCACCAGTGATCTTGGACAGGGAGGCGGGAATGAGCAGTTCTTC.

The CDR3 sequence: CASSLGVAGTGELFF. The CDR3 DNA reads TGCGCCAGCAGCTTGGGAGTAGCGGGCACCGGGGAGCTGTTTTTT. The chain links TRBV5-1 to TRBJ2-2; 7 positions match TRBD2. This CDR3 region has 15 residues. V gave up 0 bases and J gave up 4 bases; unmatched junction bases: 3. The germline V gene encodes CDR1 SGHRS and CDR2 YFSETQ.

This clonotype has more than one count but fewer than ten. The genes are TRBV3-1 and TRBJ1-4; D unresolved. CDR1 is LGHDT and CDR2 is YNNKEL in the germline V gene (reference sequence). The V gene lost 5 bases and the J gene lost 3 bases, with 10 bases spanning the gap. This CDR3 spans 14 amino acids. CDR3 protein: CASSERSANEKLFF. CDR3 in DNA: TGTGCCAGCAGCGAGAGATCAGCTAATGAAAAACTGTTTTTT. The entire variable domain, with the rest obtained from reference TRBV3-1 and TRBJ1-4, is as follows: DTAVSQTPKYLVTQMGNDKSIKCEQNLGHDTMYWYKQDSKKFLKIMFSYNNKELIINETVPNRFSPKSPDKAHLNLHINSLELGDSAVYFCASSERSANEKLFFGSGTQLSVL.

Comments on this clonotype: This sequence may be a read error, since a much larger clone differs from it by one base. The chain recombines TRBV2 with TRBJ2-1; possible D gene TRBD2, 5 bases. Germline CDR1 and CDR2: SNHLY and FYNNEI. This CDR3 region has 14 residues. V lost 8 bases and J 0 bases, leaving 11 bases between the germline ends. The CDR3 region is CASGRVSSYNEQFF. The CDR3 region has the DNA TGTGCCAGCGGGCGGGTCAGCTCCTACAATGAGCAGTTCTTC.

This clonotype was counted only a few times. This chain links TRBV2 with TRBJ1-1, with 7 nucleotides matching TRBD1. Looked up from germline, CDR1 is SNHLY and CDR2 is FYNNEI. The CDR3 covers 17 residues. CDR3 protein: CTFRTYDITGAKYGAFF. As DNA, the CDR3 is TGTACCTTCCGAACCTACGACATTACAGGGGCAAAATATGGAGCTTTCTTT.

The CDR3 region has the DNA TGTGCCAGCAGTGACGCGGACACAGCCTACGAGCAGTACGTC. Residues: CASSDADTAYEQYV. The chain joins TRBV2 to TRBJ2-7; possibly TRBD1 for D (5 bases). V lost 3 bases, J lost 2 bases, and 11 bases lay in between. The CDR3 totals 14 residues. Germline V gene data show CDR1 as SNHLY and CDR2 as FYNNEI.

This clonotype was seen only a few times. The chain combines TRBV12-3 or TRBV12-4 with TRBJ2-2; D possibly corresponds to TRBD1 (6 bases). This CDR3 is 15 amino acids long. V dropped 4 bases and J dropped 5 bases, with 14 bases sitting between them. DNA of the CDR3: TGTGCCAGCAGTTCGAACGTACAGGGTACCGGGGAGCTGTTTTTT. Translation: CASSSNVQGTGELFF.

The V call is TRBV12-3 or TRBV12-4, the J call TRBJ2-2; perhaps TRBD2 as D (7 bases). The CDR3 has 16 residues. V was pared by 0 bases and J by 4 bases, with 12 bases between. CDR3 residues: CASSLAGGLGTGELFF. The CDR3 nucleotides read TGTGCCAGCAGTTTAGCGGGGGGGCTTGGCACCGGGGAGCTGTTTTTT.

The chain links TRBV5-4 to TRBJ1-2; D is possibly TRBD1 (5 bases). The CDR3 has 14 residues. CDR1 and CDR2 from the germline V gene are SGHNT and YYREEE (reference sequence). The V end was cut by 0 bases, the J end by 5 bases, with 11 bases between. This CDR3 reads CASSLEGFGYGYTF. The CDR3 nucleotides read TGTGCCAGCAGCTTGGAGGGGTTTGGGTATGGCTACACCTTC.

The J gene is TRBJ1-1, the V gene TRBV18; D is possibly TRBD1 (6 bases). Trimming left V 3 bases short and J 4 bases short, with 12 bases between. The CDR3 has 14 amino acids. CDR1 and CDR2 from the germline V gene are KGHSH and LQKENI. The CDR3 region is CASSPSQGPTEAFF. In nucleotides, the CDR3 is TGTGCCAGCTCACCGTCACAGGGCCCCACTGAAGCTTTCTTT.

The V call is TRBV20-1, the J call TRBJ2-5, with 7 bases that match TRBD1. Germline loops: CDR1 DFQATT, CDR2 SNEGSKA (reference sequence). V was pared by 1 base and J by 5 bases, with 7 bases of the junction left unmatched. The CDR3 runs 14 residues. Written as DNA, the CDR3 is TGCAGTGCTAGAGTTCTGACAGGGCGGGAGACCCAGTACTTC. This encodes CSARVLTGRETQYF.

A few counts support this clonotype. The genes are TRBV12-3 or TRBV12-4 and TRBJ2-1; a possible D gene is TRBD2 (5 bases). With 7 bases removed from V and 0 bases from J, the gap between germline ends came to 13 bases. This CDR3 has 15 amino acids. In nucleotides, the CDR3 is TGTGCCAGCATCTTTTCGGGGAGCTCCTACAATGAGCAGTTCTTC. Amino acid sequence: CASIFSGSSYNEQFF.

This clonotype was seen repeatedly, ten times or more. The rearrangement uses TRBV24-1 and TRBJ1-1; no firm D call. Germline values: CDR1 KGHDR, CDR2 SFDVKD. The CDR3 consists of 13 residues. V shed 0 bases and J shed 1 base, with 2 bases lying between them. The CDR3: CATSDLENTEAFF. CDR3 in DNA: TGTGCCACCAGTGATTTGGAGAACACTGAAGCTTTCTTT.

A note on this clonotype: A much larger clone is a single base away; this may be a read error. V is TRBV12-3 or TRBV12-4 and J is TRBJ2-3, with D perhaps TRBD1 (5 bases). There are 14 residues in the CDR3. Trimming took 5 bases from V and 2 from J, leaving 11 bases between them. CDR3 protein: CASSLGHVTDTQYF. Written as DNA, the CDR3 is TGTGCCAGCAGTCTGGGGCATGTCACAGATACGCAGTATTTT.

This clonotype was seen a few times. The V and J genes are TRBV29-1 and TRBJ2-5; maybe TRBD1 (8 bases). The CDR3 covers 14 residues. V shed 7 bases and J shed 4 bases, with 19 bases lying between them. CDR1 SQVTM and CDR2 ANQGSEA come from the germline V gene. CDR3 coding DNA: TGCAGCGACGTACAGGGGGGGATGGCAGAGACCCAGTACTTC. Residues: CSDVQGGMAETQYF.

This clonotype was picked up many times. This rearrangement joins TRBV7-9 to TRBJ2-3; TRBD2 agrees at 10 bases. Germline V gives CDR1 SEHNR, CDR2 FQNEAQ (reference sequence). This CDR3 is built from 15 residues. Trimming at V came to 5 bases and at J to 3 bases, leaving 5 bases not matched to a gene. The CDR3 DNA reads as TGTGCCAGCAGCCACGGGACTAGCGCAACAGATACGCAGTATTTT. It specifies CASSHGTSATDTQYF. The full variable domain, rest sourced from reference TRBV7-9 and TRBJ2-3, is DTGVSQNPRHKITKRGQNVTFRCDPISEHNRLYWYRQTLGQGPEFLTYFQNEAQLEKSRLLSDRFSAERPKGSFSTLEIQRTEQGDSAMYLCASSHGTSATDTQYFGPGTRLTVL.

The chain has TRBV7-2 and TRBJ2-1; 7 bases are shared with TRBD2. CDR3 length equals 13 residues. Germline-derived CDR1 and CDR2 are SGHTA and FQGNSA. V was clipped by 1 base and J by 15 bases; unmatched bases: 9. This CDR3 is CASSLEERGRRFF. CDR3 sequence (DNA): TGTGCCAGCAGCTTAGAAGAGCGGGGCCGCCGGTTCTTC.